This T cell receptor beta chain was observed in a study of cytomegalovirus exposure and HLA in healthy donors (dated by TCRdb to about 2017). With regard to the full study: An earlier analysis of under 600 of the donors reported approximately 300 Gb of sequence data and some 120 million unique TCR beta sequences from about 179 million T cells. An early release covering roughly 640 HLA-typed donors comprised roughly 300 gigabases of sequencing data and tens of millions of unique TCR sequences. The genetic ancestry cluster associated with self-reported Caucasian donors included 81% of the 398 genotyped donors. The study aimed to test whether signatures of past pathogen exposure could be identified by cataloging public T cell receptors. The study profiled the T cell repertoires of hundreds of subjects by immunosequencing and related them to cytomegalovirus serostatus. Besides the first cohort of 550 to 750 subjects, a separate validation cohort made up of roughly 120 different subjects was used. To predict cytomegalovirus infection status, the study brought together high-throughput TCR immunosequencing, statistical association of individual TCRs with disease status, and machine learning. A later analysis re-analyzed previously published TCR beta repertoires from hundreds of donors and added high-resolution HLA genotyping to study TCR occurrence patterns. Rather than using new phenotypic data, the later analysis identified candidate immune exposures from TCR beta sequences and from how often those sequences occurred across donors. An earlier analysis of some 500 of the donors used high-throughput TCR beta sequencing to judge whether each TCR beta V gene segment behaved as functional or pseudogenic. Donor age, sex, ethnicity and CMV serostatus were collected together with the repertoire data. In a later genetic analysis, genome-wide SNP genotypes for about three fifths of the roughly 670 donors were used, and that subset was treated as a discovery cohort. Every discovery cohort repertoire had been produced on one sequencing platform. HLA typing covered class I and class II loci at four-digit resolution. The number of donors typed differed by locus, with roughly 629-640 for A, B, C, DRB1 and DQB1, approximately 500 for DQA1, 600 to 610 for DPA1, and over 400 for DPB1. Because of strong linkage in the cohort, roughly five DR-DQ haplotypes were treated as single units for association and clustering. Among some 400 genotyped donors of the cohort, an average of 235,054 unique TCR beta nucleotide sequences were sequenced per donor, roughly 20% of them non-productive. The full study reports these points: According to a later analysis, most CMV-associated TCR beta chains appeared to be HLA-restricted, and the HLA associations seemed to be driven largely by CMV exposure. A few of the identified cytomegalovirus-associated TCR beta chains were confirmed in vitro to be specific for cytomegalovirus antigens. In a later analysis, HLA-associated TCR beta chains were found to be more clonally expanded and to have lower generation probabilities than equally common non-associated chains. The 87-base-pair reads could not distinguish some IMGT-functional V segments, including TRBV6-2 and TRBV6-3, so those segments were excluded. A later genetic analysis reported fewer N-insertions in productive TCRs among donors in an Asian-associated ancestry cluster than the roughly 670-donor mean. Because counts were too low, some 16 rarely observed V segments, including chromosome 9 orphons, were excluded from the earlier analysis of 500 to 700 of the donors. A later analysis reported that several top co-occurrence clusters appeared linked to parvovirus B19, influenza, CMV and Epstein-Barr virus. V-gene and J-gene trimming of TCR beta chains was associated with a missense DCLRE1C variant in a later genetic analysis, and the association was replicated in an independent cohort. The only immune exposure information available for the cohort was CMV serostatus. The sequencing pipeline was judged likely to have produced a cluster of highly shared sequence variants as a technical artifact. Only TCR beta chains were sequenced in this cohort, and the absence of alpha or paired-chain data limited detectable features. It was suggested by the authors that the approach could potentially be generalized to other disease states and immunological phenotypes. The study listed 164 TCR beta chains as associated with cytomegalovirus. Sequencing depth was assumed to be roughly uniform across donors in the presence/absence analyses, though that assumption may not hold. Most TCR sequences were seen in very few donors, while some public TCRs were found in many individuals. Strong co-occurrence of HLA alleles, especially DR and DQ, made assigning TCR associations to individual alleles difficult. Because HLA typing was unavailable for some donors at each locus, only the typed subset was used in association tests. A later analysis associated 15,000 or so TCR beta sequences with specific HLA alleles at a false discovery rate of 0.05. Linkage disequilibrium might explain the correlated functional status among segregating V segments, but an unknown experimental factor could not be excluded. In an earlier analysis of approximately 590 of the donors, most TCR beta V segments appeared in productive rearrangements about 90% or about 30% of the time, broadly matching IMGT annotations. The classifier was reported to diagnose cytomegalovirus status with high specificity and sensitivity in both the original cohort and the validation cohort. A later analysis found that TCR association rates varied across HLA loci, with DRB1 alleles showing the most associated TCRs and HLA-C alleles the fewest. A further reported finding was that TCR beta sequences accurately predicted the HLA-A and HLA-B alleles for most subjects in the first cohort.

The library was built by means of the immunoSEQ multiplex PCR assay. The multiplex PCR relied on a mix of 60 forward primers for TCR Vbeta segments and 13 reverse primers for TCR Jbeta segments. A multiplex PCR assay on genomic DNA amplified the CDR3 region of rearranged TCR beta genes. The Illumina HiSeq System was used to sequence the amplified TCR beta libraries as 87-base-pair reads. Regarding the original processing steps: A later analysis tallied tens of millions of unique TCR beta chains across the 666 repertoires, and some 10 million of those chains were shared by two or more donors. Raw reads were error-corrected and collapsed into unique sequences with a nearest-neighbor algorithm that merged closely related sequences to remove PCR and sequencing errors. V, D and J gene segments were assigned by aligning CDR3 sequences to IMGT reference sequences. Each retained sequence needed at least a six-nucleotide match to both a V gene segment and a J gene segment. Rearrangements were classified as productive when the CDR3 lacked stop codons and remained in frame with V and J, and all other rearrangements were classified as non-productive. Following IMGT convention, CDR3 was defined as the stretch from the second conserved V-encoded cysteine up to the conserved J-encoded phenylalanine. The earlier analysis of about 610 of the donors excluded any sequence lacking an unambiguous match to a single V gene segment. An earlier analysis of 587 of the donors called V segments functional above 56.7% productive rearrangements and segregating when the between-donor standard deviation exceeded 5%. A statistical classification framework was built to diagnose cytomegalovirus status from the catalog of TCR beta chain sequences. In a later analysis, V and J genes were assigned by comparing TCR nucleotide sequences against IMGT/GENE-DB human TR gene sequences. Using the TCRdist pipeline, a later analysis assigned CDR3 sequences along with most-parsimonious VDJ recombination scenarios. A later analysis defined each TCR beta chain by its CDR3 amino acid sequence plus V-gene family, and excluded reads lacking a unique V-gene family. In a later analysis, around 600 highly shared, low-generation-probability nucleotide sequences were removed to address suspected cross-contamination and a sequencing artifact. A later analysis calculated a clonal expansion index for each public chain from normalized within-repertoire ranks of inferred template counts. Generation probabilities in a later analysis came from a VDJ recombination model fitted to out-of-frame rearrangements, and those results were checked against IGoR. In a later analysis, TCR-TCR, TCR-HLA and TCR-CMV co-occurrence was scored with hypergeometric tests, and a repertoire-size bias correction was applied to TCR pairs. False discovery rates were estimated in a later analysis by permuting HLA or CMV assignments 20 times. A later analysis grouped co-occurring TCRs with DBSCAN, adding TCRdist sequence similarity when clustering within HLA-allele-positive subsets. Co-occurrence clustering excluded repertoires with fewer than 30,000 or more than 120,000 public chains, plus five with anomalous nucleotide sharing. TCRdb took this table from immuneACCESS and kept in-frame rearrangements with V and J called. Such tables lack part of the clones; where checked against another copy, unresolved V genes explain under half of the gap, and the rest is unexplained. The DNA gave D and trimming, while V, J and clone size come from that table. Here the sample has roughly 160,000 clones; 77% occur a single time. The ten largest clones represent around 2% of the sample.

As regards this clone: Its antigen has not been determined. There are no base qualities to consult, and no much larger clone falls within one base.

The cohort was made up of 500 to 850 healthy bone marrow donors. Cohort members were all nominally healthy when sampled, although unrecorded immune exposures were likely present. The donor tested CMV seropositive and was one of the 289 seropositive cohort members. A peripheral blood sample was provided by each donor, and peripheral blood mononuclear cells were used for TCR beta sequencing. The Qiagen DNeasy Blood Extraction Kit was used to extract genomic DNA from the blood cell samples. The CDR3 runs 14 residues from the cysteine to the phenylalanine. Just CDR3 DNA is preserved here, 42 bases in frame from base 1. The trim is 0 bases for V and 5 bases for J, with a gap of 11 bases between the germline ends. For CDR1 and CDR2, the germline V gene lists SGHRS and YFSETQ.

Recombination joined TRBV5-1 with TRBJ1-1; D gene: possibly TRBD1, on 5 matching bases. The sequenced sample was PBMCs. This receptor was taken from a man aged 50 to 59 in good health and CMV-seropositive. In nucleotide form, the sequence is TGCGCCAGCAGCTTGGCCGCGGGGGGGACTGAAGCTTTCTTT. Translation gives CASSLAAGGTEAFF.